This T cell receptor (beta chain) was recovered during a study of blood T cell repertoires in COVID-19. Study overall: The United States, Italy and Spain were the sources of the acute and convalescent COVID-19 samples. From T cells, B-cell-depleted T cells, or PBMCs came the material, which was cDNA or gDNA.

A Seattle source enrolled patients during active infection and followed them longitudinally. The CDR3 is 17 amino acids. CDR1 SGHRS and CDR2 YFSETQ come from the germline V gene. The V and J ends lost 3 bases and 4 bases, in that order; junction bases with no gene match: 12. In the original workflow: Cell counts per sample came from amplifying reference gene primers. Clones were read by immunoSEQ multiplex PCR, and TCRdb kept only the in-frame ones, dropping some. V and J calls plus clone size are reproduced from that table; the DNA served to infer D and trimming. The data contain 120,000 to 150,000 clones, approximately 85% of them singletons.

The sequenced sample consisted of peripheral blood. V is TRBV5-1 and J is TRBJ2-7; TRBD2 matches 11 bases. The TCR was taken from a woman aged 55-69 years with COVID-19, enrolled during active disease. The CDR3 DNA is TGCGCCAGCAGCTACACTAGCGGGGGCGCTACCCCGTACGAGCAGTACTTC. It translates to CASSYTSGGATPYEQYF.